Each of the 10 T cell receptor beta chains below was sequenced from the same sample in a study of T cell clonality in common variable immunodeficiency. Broader study findings: Fewer deletions and N-nucleotide insertions were reportedly seen in common variable immunodeficiency TCR beta sequences.

These receptors' targets are unknown. The data were produced by immunoSEQ multiplex PCR, yet TCRdb's version contains in-frame clones alone and is incomplete. The record shows about 15,000 clones for this sample, with no singletons present. The sample consisted of peripheral blood mononuclear cells. Receptor source: a human donor with common variable immunodeficiency.

Comments on this clone: The read terminates 3 residues before the CDR3 end, so the remaining end is supplied by the germline J gene. This rearrangement joins TRBV11-2 to TRBJ2-1; 7 bases are a match to TRBD2. The germline V gene has CDR1 SGHAT and CDR2 FQNNGV. Trimming at V came to 8 bases and at J to 3 bases, leaving 4 bases not matched to a gene. The CDR3 runs 13 residues. CDR3 DNA, as far as it was read: TGTGCCAGCGGGCGGGAGCTCTACAATGAG. It codes for CASGRELYNE. The whole CDR3 is CASGRELYNEQFF.

This clone was counted between two and nine times. The missing CDR3 end, 3 residues past where the read stops, is filled in from the germline J gene. This chain joins TRBV7-8 and TRBJ2-2, with TRBD2 as a possible D gene (5 bases). Between the trimmed V and J ends, which lost 4 bases and 0 bases, there was a span of 9 bases. The CDR3 contains 15 residues. Germline lookup yields CDR1 SGHVS and CDR2 FQNEAQ. The CDR3 region is CASSYTGTNTGELFF. The covered CDR3 bases are TGTGCCAGCAGCTACACGGGGACGAACACCGGGGAG.

This clone was counted between two and nine times. The read gets to within 3 residues of the CDR3 end, and the germline J gene fills in the rest. The V gene is TRBV19, the J gene TRBJ2-6, with 7 bases matching TRBD1. This CDR3 contains 15 residues. Germline V gene sequence: CDR1 LNHDA, CDR2 SQIVND (reference sequence). Trimming removed 9 bases from V and 4 bases from J; junction bases left unmatched: 9. CDR3 protein: CASLRPGQGANVLTF. The sequenced part of the CDR3 DNA is TGTGCCAGCCTGAGACCGGGACAGGGGGCCAACGTC.

This clone was found a few times. The read ends 3 residues early relative to the CDR3; the germline J gene fills the gap. The rearrangement uses TRBV19 and TRBJ1-1; 11 bases are a match to TRBD1. From germline, CDR1 is LNHDA and CDR2 SQIVND (reference sequence). Trimming removed 9 bases from V and 7 bases from J; junction bases left unmatched: 13. CDR3 length: 15 residues. The CDR3 bases that were read are TGTGCCAGGAGAAGGGACAGGGGGGGATTCCATGAA. This sequence encodes CARRRDRGGFHE. The entire CDR3 sequence reads CARRRDRGGFHEAFF. Full variable domain (outside the CDR3, taken from reference TRBV19 and TRBJ1-1): DGGITQSPKYLFRKEGQNVTLSCEQNLNHDAMYWYRQDPGQGLRLIYYSQIVNDFQKGDIAEGYSVSREKKESFPLTVTSAQKNPTAFYLCARRRDRGGFHEAFFGQGTRLTVV.

In this sample, this clone turned up a few times. The sequenced fragment ends 3 residues before the CDR3 boundary, so the rest is inferred from the germline J gene. The chain employs TRBV6-2 or TRBV6-3 and TRBJ1-5; possibly TRBD1 for D (6 bases). The germline gives CDR1 MNHEY, CDR2 SVGEGT. The V end was cut by 8 bases, the J end by 3 bases, with 11 bases between. The CDR3 has 13 residues. The covered CDR3 bases are TGTGCCAGCGGCCGGGACAACAATCAGCCC. Residues: CASGRDNNQP. The whole CDR3 protein reads CASGRDNNQPQHF.

This CDR3 is CASSPTTGREQYF. CDR3 DNA, as far as it was read: TGTGCCAGCAGCCCAACTACAGGTCGCGAG. The gene calls are TRBV7-3 and TRBJ2-7; D is possibly TRBD1 (5 bases). Read data end 3 residues before the CDR3 end; the end is taken from the germline J gene. The CDR3 covers 13 residues. Germline CDR1 SGHTA, CDR2 FQGTGA. The V and J ends lost 5 bases and 6 bases respectively, with 14 bases between them.

The CDR3 sequence: CASSLEGANQPQHF. Partial CDR3 DNA: TGTGCCAGTAGCCTGGAGGGGGCTAATCAGCCC. V usage is TRBV19 and J usage is TRBJ1-5; 7 bases agree with TRBD1. The read is 3 residues too short to cover the CDR3 end, so that end is filled in from the germline J gene. After removal of 6 bases from V and 4 bases from J, the junction contained 6 bases not matched to a gene. CDR1 is LNHDA and CDR2 is SQIVND in the germline V gene (reference sequence). The CDR3 spans 14 residues.

As regards this clone: The read comes to an end 3 residues before the CDR3 does, leaving the germline J gene to fill in the end. This chain connects TRBV5-1 to TRBJ2-7; weak D call: TRBD1 (6 bases). This CDR3 is 15 amino acids long. From germline, CDR1 is SGHRS and CDR2 YFSETQ. V was clipped by 0 bases and J by 4 bases, with 14 bases between them. The CDR3 here is CASSLGRGSLYEQYF. Incomplete CDR3 DNA: TGCGCCAGCAGCTTGGGAAGGGGGTCATTGTACGAG.

Regarding this clone: Read coverage stops 3 residues before the CDR3 terminus; the germline J gene supplies the remainder. This sequence joins TRBV6-2 or TRBV6-3 and TRBJ2-7; 12 bases are a match to TRBD2. J gave up 4 bases and V 4 bases, and 5 bases lay outside the gene matches. The germline V gene encodes CDR1 MNHEY and CDR2 SVGEGT. This CDR3 is built from 15 residues. The DNA read from the CDR3 is TGTGCCAGCAGTTCCAGGACTAGCGGGATGTACGAG. As protein: CASSSRTSGMYE. The full CDR3 protein is CASSSRTSGMYEQYF.

This clone has more than one count but fewer than ten. The CDR3 extends 3 residues past the end of the read, so its final part is completed from the germline J gene. V is TRBV7-7 and J is TRBJ2-1; D remains ambiguous. The germline V and J ends were trimmed by 3 bases and 5 bases, with 11 bases remaining between them. The V gene's germline CDR1 is SSHAT and CDR2 FNYEAQ (reference sequence). CDR3 size: 14 residues. The CDR3 DNA, read in part, is TGTGCCAGCAGCTTTTCGCAGAACCACAATGAG. Amino acids: CASSFSQNHNE. The whole CDR3 region reads CASSFSQNHNEQFF.